These 11 T cell receptor beta chains were all obtained from the same sample, sequenced in a study of breast tumors, draining lymph nodes, adjacent tissues. Breast cancer patients provided tissue from their axillary draining lymph nodes. Using its own MiXCR run on the multiplex PCR reads, TCRdb lists one record per CDR3 protein. The sample lists about 100,000 distinct CDR3 sequences, about 20% occurring once. Sequencing was done on a sample of axillary lymph node tissue. These receptors were obtained from a female donor with breast cancer. Some clones in this sample may be carry-over from other donors' samples.

This clonotype has ten or more counts. This rearrangement joins TRBV29-1 to TRBJ1-2; 8 nucleotides agree with TRBD1. V lost 6 bases, J lost 0 bases, and 3 bases stayed unmatched. Germline assignment: CDR1 SQVTM and CDR2 ANQGSEA. There are 13 residues in the CDR3. CDR3: CSVRDRSNYGYTF. CDR3 sequence (DNA): TGCAGCGTCCGGGACAGGTCTAACTATGGCTACACCTTC.

In its sample, this clonotype was seen many times. J is TRBJ2-7 and V is TRBV28; a weak D match, TRBD2 (6 bases). Germline CDR1 reads MDHEN; CDR2 reads SYDVKM. The CDR3 contains 15 residues. Trimming stripped 7 bases from V and 6 bases from J, with 22 bases between. The CDR3 nucleotides are TGTGCCAGCACGCCACCGGCTAGCGCCAAGGTCGAGCAGTACTTC. This codes for CASTPPASAKVEQYF.

This clonotype was counted at least ten times. The chain uses TRBV7-8 and TRBJ2-7, with 8 nucleotides matching TRBD1. V was clipped by 5 bases and J by 4 bases; unmatched bases: 4. The CDR3 runs 13 residues. Germline CDR1 is SGHVS and CDR2 is FQNEAQ. The CDR3 reads CASSATGEYEQYF. The CDR3 coding sequence is TGTGCCAGCAGCGCGACAGGGGAATACGAGCAGTACTTC.

This clonotype has a count of ten or more. The CDR3 protein is CASRQRQGAVNQPQHF. The DNA for the CDR3 is TGTGCCAGCAGACAAAGACAGGGGGCGGTCAATCAGCCCCAGCATTTT. The chain employs TRBV6-6 and TRBJ1-5, with 10 bases lining up with TRBD1. Germline CDR1 and CDR2: MNHNY and SVGAGI (reference sequence). V gave up 6 bases and J gave up 3 bases; unmatched junction bases: 8. The CDR3 runs to 16 residues.

By share of the sample, this clonotype is medium-sized. In DNA, the CDR3 is TGTGCCAGCAGCTTAGGACAGACCTCGGGTGAAAAACTGTTTTTT. As protein: CASSLGQTSGEKLFF. This chain connects TRBV7-3 to TRBJ1-4, with D possibly matching TRBD1 (6 bases). CDR1 is SGHTA and CDR2 is FQGTGA in the germline V gene. V dropped 2 bases and J dropped 7 bases, with 14 bases sitting between them. The CDR3 consists of 15 residues.

This clonotype has a handful of counts. CDR3 in DNA: TGTGCCACCTATGGGGTAAAGAACACTGAAGCTTTCTTT. Translated, it gives CATYGVKNTEAFF. The chain has TRBV24-1 and TRBJ1-1; D not certain. The V end lost 9 bases, the J end lost 1 base, and 11 bases lay between the germline ends. Per the germline V gene, CDR1 is KGHDR and CDR2 is SFDVKD. This CDR3 has 13 amino acids.

This clonotype appeared many times. V is TRBV5-1 and J is TRBJ2-1, with D perhaps TRBD2 (6 bases). Trimming cost V 0 bases and J 10 bases, with 11 bases left between them. The CDR3 spans 13 residues. In germline, CDR1 is SGHRS, CDR2 YFSETQ. CDR3 residues: CASSLVLEGEQFF. Here the CDR3 DNA reads TGCGCCAGCAGCTTGGTTTTGGAGGGAGAGCAGTTCTTC.

This clonotype was seen at least ten times. The chain has TRBV20-1 and TRBJ1-4, with a possible D match to TRBD1 (5 bases). Germline CDR1 is DFQATT and CDR2 is SNEGSKA (reference sequence). V gave up 4 bases and J gave up 7 bases, with 13 bases separating them. The CDR3 runs to 13 residues. Here the CDR3 reads CSAKSQGSEKLFF. In nucleotides, the CDR3 is TGCAGTGCTAAGAGCCAGGGTAGTGAAAAACTGTTTTTT.

The chain employs TRBV20-1 and TRBJ1-2, with 9 positions matching TRBD1. The J segment lost 5 bases and the V segment lost 4 bases, leaving 8 bases of the junction unmatched. Germline loops: CDR1 DFQATT, CDR2 SNEGSKA (reference sequence). This CDR3 is built from 14 residues. The CDR3 loop is CSATRDRDMYGYTF. The CDR3 DNA reads as TGCAGTGCTACCCGGGACAGGGATATGTATGGCTACACCTTC.

Remarks on this clonotype: This may arise from a read error, as a much more abundant clone is one base away. The chain uses TRBV11-3 and TRBJ2-1; 12 bases align to TRBD1. The CDR3 runs 15 residues. In germline, CDR1 is SGHNT, CDR2 YENEEA. The trim removed 3 bases at V and 12 bases at J, leaving 9 bases unmatched. The CDR3 region has the DNA TGTGCCAGCAGCTTCAGGGGGGACAGGGGGCATGGGCAGTTCTTC. Residues: CASSFRGDRGHGQFF.

A word on this clonotype: This may be a read error: a much more frequent sequence differs by one nucleotide. This chain links TRBV7-6 with TRBJ2-1, with TRBD2 identical over 14 bases. The CDR3 consists of 15 residues. The V gene's germline CDR1 is SGHVS and CDR2 FNYEAQ. V shed 8 bases, J shed 5 bases, and the junction held 5 bases outside the gene matches. This CDR3 reads CASGSTSGGDNEQFF. In nucleotides, the CDR3 is TGTGCCAGCGGCTCGACTAGCGGGGGGGACAATGAGCAGTTCTTC. Filled out from reference TRBV7-6 and TRBJ2-1, the complete variable domain reads GAGVSQSPRYKVTKRGQDVALRCDPISGHVSLYWYRQALGQGPEFLTYFNYEAQQDKSGLPNDRFSAERPEGSISTLTIQRTEQRDSAMYRCASGSTSGGDNEQFFGPGTRLTVL.